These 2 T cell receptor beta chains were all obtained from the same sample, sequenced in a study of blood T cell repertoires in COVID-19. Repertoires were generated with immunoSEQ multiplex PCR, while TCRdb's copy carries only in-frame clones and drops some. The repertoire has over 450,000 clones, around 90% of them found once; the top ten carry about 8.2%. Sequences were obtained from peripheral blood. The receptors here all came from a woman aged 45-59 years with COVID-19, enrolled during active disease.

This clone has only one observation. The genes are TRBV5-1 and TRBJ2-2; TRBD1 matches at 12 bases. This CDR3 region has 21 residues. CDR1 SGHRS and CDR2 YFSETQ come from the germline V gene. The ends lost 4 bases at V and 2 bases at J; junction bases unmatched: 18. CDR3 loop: CASSPQAGTGGGGENTGELFF. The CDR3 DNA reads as TGCGCCAGCAGCCCCCAAGCCGGGACAGGGGGCGGGGGGGAAAACACCGGGGAGCTGTTTTTT.

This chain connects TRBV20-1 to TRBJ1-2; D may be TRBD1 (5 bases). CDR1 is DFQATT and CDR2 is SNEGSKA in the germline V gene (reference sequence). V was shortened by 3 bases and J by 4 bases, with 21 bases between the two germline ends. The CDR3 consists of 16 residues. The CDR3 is CSASPEVGGTGYGYTF. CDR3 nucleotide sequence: TGCAGTGCTAGTCCAGAGGTTGGAGGGACGGGCTATGGCTACACCTTC.